The clone carrying this TCR beta chain was observed a few times. The sample belongs to a study of blood T cell repertoires in COVID-19. The repertoire was sequenced with immunoSEQ multiplex PCR; TCRdb's copy has only in-frame clones and lacks some. The repertoire consists of some 30,000 clones, with 84% occurring once and the leading ten covering 9% to 10%. This TCR derives from an elderly man with active COVID-19. Sequencing was done on a sample of peripheral blood.

CDR3 region: CASSPAGLAAYNEQFF. The CDR3 coding sequence is TGTGCCAGCAGCCCGGCGGGACTAGCGGCCTACAATGAGCAGTTCTTC. The V call is TRBV7-9, the J call TRBJ2-1, with 11 positions matching TRBD2. V lost 5 bases to trimming and J lost 2 bases; unmatched junction nucleotides: 5. CDR3 size: 16 residues. CDR1 SEHNR and CDR2 FQNEAQ come from the germline V gene (reference sequence).